The 15 T cell receptor beta chains below come from one sample, sequenced in a study of CD8 T cells in Susac syndrome. It was with random hexamers that roughly 0.5 to 1 ug RNA was reverse transcribed. Each CDR3 protein is one row after TCRdb ran MiXCR on the immunoSEQ multiplex PCR reads. The repertoire includes some 190,000 distinct CDR3 sequences, 85% to 95% of them detected once, and approximately 0.1% sits in the top ten. The sequencing sample was made of CD4+ T cells from PBMCs. The receptors stem from a human donor in good health.

This clonotype has a single count. The chain recombines TRBV5-1 with TRBJ2-1, with unresolved D. Germline V gene data show CDR1 as SGHRS and CDR2 as YFSETQ. The CDR3 is made up of 13 amino acids. V was clipped by 4 bases and J by 9 bases, with 14 bases between them. Here the CDR3 reads CASSDDRPPEQFF. The CDR3 nucleotides read TGCGCCAGCAGCGACGACCGCCCCCCTGAGCAGTTCTTC.

V gene TRBV14 combines with J gene TRBJ2-7; 13 bases fit TRBD2. With 5 bases clipped from V and 6 bases from J, the junction kept 7 bases outside the gene matches. The length of the CDR3 is 15 residues. Germline V lookup: CDR1 SGHDN, CDR2 FVKESK. The CDR3 sequence is CASSMGTSGTGEQYF. The CDR3 bases are TGTGCCAGCAGCATGGGGACTAGCGGGACAGGCGAGCAGTACTTC.

The chain employs TRBV29-1 and TRBJ2-2, with D possibly TRBD1 on 6 matching bases. This CDR3 comprises 13 residues. Germline V CDR1 and CDR2: SQVTM, ANQGSEA. The germline V and J ends were trimmed by 5 bases and 5 bases, with 12 bases remaining between them. The CDR3 is CSVRTAQTGELFF. CDR3 in DNA: TGCAGCGTTCGGACAGCCCAGACCGGGGAGCTGTTTTTT.

This rearrangement joins TRBV20-1 to TRBJ2-1; the match to TRBD2 covers 10 bases. CDR1 is DFQATT and CDR2 is SNEGSKA in the germline V gene (reference sequence). The ends lost 2 bases at V and 9 bases at J; junction bases unmatched: 7. The CDR3 runs to 14 residues. CDR3 DNA: TGCAGTGCTAGACTAGCGGGAGTATCCGGTGAGCAGTTCTTC. Translating gives CSARLAGVSGEQFF.

The rearrangement joins TRBV20-1 to TRBJ1-5; a possible D gene is TRBD1 (5 bases). CDR1 and CDR2 from the germline V gene are DFQATT and SNEGSKA (reference sequence). The V gene lost 5 bases and the J gene lost 3 bases, with 8 bases spanning the gap. CDR3 length: 12 amino acids. In DNA, the CDR3 is TGCAGTGCTCTGGACATCAATCAGCCCCAGCATTTT. Translation gives CSALDINQPQHF.

V gene TRBV11-2 combines with J gene TRBJ2-1; 8 positions agree with TRBD2. V lost 1 base to trimming and J lost 6 bases; unmatched junction nucleotides: 5. The CDR3 contains 15 residues. Germline CDR1 is SGHAT and CDR2 is FQNNGV. Here the CDR3 reads CASSLASGSTNEQFF. CDR3 nucleotides: TGTGCCAGCAGCTTAGCCAGCGGGAGTACCAATGAGCAGTTCTTC.

The J gene is TRBJ2-7, the V gene TRBV28; 9 bases map to TRBD2. This CDR3 contains 16 residues. Germline CDR1 is MDHEN and CDR2 is SYDVKM. V lost 4 bases and J lost 3; bases outside the gene matches: 10. Here the CDR3 DNA reads TGTGCCAGCAGTTCTTATCAGGGTAGCGGGAGCTACGAGCAGTACTTC. Its protein product is CASSSYQGSGSYEQYF.

The genes are TRBV19 and TRBJ1-1; no definite D call. Germline V gene data show CDR1 as LNHDA and CDR2 as SQIVND (reference sequence). The CDR3 length is 14 residues. The ends were cut back, 7 bases at V and 0 bases at J, with 12 bases in the middle. CDR3 coding DNA: TGTGCCAGTAACCCGGGCGCCATGAACACTGAAGCTTTCTTT. Translated: CASNPGAMNTEAFF.

The chain combines TRBV7-2 with TRBJ2-7, with D unresolved. V shed 3 bases and J shed 2 bases, with 8 bases lying between them. Germline V gives CDR1 SGHTA, CDR2 FQGNSA. The CDR3 is made up of 13 amino acids. The CDR3 region is CASSLSVTYEQYF. The CDR3 DNA reads TGTGCCAGCAGCTTGTCTGTTACCTACGAGCAGTACTTC.

The chain links TRBV18 to TRBJ2-3; D perhaps matches TRBD2 (5 bases). Trimming cost V 2 bases and J 0 bases, with 15 bases left between them. This CDR3 has 17 amino acids. Germline V CDR1 and CDR2: KGHSH, LQKENI. CDR3 region: CASSPYTGRPSTDTQYF. The CDR3 coding sequence is TGTGCCAGCTCACCATACACGGGGAGACCTAGCACAGATACGCAGTATTTT.

This chain uses TRBV28 with TRBJ2-1, with D maybe TRBD1 (6 bases). Germline V gene data show CDR1 as MDHEN and CDR2 as SYDVKM. There are 16 residues in the CDR3. V was shortened by 2 bases and J by 5 bases, with 16 bases between the two germline ends. The CDR3 nucleotides read TGTGCCAGCAGTTTAAACGACAGGACTCTAGACAATGAGCAGTTCTTC. This codes for CASSLNDRTLDNEQFF.

The chain joins TRBV29-1 to TRBJ2-5, with TRBD2 matching over 9 bases. Germline lookup yields CDR1 SQVTM and CDR2 ANQGSEA. V trimming: 4 bases; J trimming: 4 bases; junction bases outside the gene matches: 7. This CDR3 region has 14 residues. The CDR3 reads CSVGAGGPSETQYF. CDR3 in DNA: TGCAGCGTTGGGGCGGGAGGGCCCTCAGAGACCCAGTACTTC.

The chain employs TRBV6-8 and TRBJ1-5; unclear D gene. CDR1 MNHGY and CDR2 SAAAGT come from the germline V gene. The ends were cut back, 11 bases at V and 5 bases at J, with 7 bases in the middle. This CDR3 is 10 amino acids long. The CDR3, as DNA: TGTGCCTACCCGGATCAGCCCCAGCATTTT. Encoded protein: CAYPDQPQHF.

The rearrangement uses TRBV3-1 and TRBJ2-1, with D tentatively TRBD2 (5 bases). CDR1 is LGHDT and CDR2 is YNNKEL in the germline V gene (reference sequence). This CDR3 has 15 residues. V gave up 3 bases and J gave up 5 bases, with 14 bases separating them. The CDR3 loop is CASSHGGAEHNEQFF. DNA of the CDR3: TGTGCCAGCAGCCACGGAGGAGCGGAACACAATGAGCAGTTCTTC.

This chain links TRBV7-9 with TRBJ2-3; 9 bases line up with TRBD1. Germline assignment: CDR1 SEHNR and CDR2 FQNEAQ (reference sequence). The CDR3 loop spans 15 amino acids. V shed 5 bases, J shed 3 bases, and the junction held 6 bases outside the gene matches. The CDR3 protein is CASSRQGVATDTQYF. CDR3 nucleotides: TGTGCCAGCAGCCGACAGGGGGTCGCGACAGATACGCAGTATTTT.